The 18 T cell receptor beta chains presented below share a single source sample, sequenced in a study of cytomegalovirus exposure and HLA in healthy donors. Measured with immunoSEQ multiplex PCR; TCRdb has only the in-frame clones, and not every one. The table lists 250,000 to 400,000 clones, 70% to 90% of them singletons. Material for sequencing was PBMCs. All receptors come from a man aged 30 to 45 in good health and CMV-seronegative.

The chain is built from TRBV7-9 and TRBJ2-2; 10 nucleotides match TRBD2. This CDR3 has 19 amino acids. The V gene's germline CDR1 is SEHNR and CDR2 FQNEAQ (reference sequence). Trimming at V came to 10 bases and at J to 1 base, leaving 18 bases not matched to a gene. CDR3: CATDSLALAGDRNTGELFF. DNA of the CDR3: TGTGCCACCGATTCCCTAGCGCTAGCGGGGGATAGGAACACCGGGGAGCTGTTTTTT.

Here the CDR3 reads CASRRDSSYEQYF. The CDR3 DNA reads TGTGCCAGCAGGCGGGACAGCTCCTACGAGCAGTACTTC. The rearrangement uses TRBV7-8 and TRBJ2-7; D possibly corresponds to TRBD1 (7 bases). The V gene's germline CDR1 is SGHVS and CDR2 FQNEAQ. V dropped 6 bases and J dropped 0 bases, with 9 bases sitting between them. This CDR3 region has 13 residues.

This clone was picked up a small number of times. The chain combines TRBV6-5 with TRBJ1-5; the D gene is possibly TRBD1 (5 bases). The CDR3 length is 15 residues. The V end lost 2 bases, the J end lost 4 bases, and 12 bases lay between the germline ends. CDR1 and CDR2 from the germline V gene are MNHEY and SVGAGI. The chain's CDR3 is CASSYDRGPNQPQHF. The CDR3 DNA sequence: TGTGCCAGCAGTTACGACAGAGGACCTAATCAGCCCCAGCATTTT.

The chain uses TRBV5-1 and TRBJ2-7; perhaps TRBD1 as D (5 bases). CDR1 is SGHRS and CDR2 is YFSETQ in the germline V gene. This CDR3 spans 16 amino acids. V dropped 0 bases and J dropped 2 bases, with 15 bases sitting between them. In nucleotides, the CDR3 is TGCGCCAGCAGCTTGGAGGTAAGACAGTCCGCCTACGAGCAGTACTTC. This gives the protein CASSLEVRQSAYEQYF. The variable domain in full, with the rest retrieved from reference TRBV5-1 and TRBJ2-7, is KAGVTQTPRYLIKTRGQQVTLSCSPISGHRSVSWYQQTPGQGLQFLFEYFSETQRNKGNFPGRFSGRQFSNSRSEMNVSTLELGDSALYLCASSLEVRQSAYEQYFGPGTRLTVT.

V and J are TRBV2 and TRBJ1-5, with D maybe TRBD1 (5 bases). V was trimmed by 7 bases and J by 3 bases, leaving 16 bases between them. This CDR3 has 15 residues. Germline V gives CDR1 SNHLY, CDR2 FYNNEI. Written as DNA, the CDR3 is TGTGCCAGCATTTTTGACAGAATGCCCAATCAGCCCCAGCATTTT. Protein: CASIFDRMPNQPQHF.

This sequence joins TRBV6-6 and TRBJ1-1, with TRBD1 as a possible D gene (6 bases). Germline V gene sequence: CDR1 MNHNY, CDR2 SVGAGI (reference sequence). There are 14 residues in the CDR3. With 5 bases removed from V and 0 bases from J, the gap between germline ends came to 10 bases. The CDR3: CASSPTGMNTEAFF. The CDR3 nucleotides are TGTGCCAGCAGTCCGACAGGTATGAACACTGAAGCTTTCTTT.

This clone came up once. J is TRBJ1-6 and V is TRBV6-5; D not resolved. Germline-derived CDR1 and CDR2 are MNHEY and SVGAGI. V was pared by 0 bases and J by 10 bases, with 10 bases between. The CDR3 spans 14 residues. The CDR3 loop reads CASSYSSMISPLHF. The CDR3 coding sequence is TGTGCCAGCAGTTACTCGAGTATGATATCACCCCTCCACTTT.

The rearrangement links TRBV2 to TRBJ2-7; D is perhaps TRBD1 (5 bases). V was clipped by 1 base and J by 3 bases, with 10 bases between them. CDR1 is SNHLY and CDR2 is FYNNEI in the germline V gene. The CDR3 consists of 14 residues. CDR3 bases: TGTGCCAGCAGTGAAGGAATAGGGGACTACGAGCAGTACTTC. Translated, it gives CASSEGIGDYEQYF.

The chain couples TRBV4-1 to TRBJ1-2; unclear D gene. Trimming shortened V by 4 bases and J by 5 bases, and 14 bases separated the two germline ends. Germline loops: CDR1 MGHRA, CDR2 YSYEKL. The CDR3 length is 14 residues. CDR3 DNA: TGCGCCAGCAGCCCCGTGATAGACTTTTATGGCTACACCTTC. Amino acid sequence: CASSPVIDFYGYTF.

This chain connects TRBV28 to TRBJ2-5; the D gene is possibly TRBD1 (6 bases). The CDR3 contains 14 residues. Between the trimmed V and J ends, which lost 6 bases and 0 bases, there was a span of 11 bases. Germline V gene sequence: CDR1 MDHEN, CDR2 SYDVKM. CDR3 DNA sequence: TGTGCCAGCAGGGACAGTCCATACCAAGAGACCCAGTACTTC. It specifies CASRDSPYQETQYF.

V gene TRBV27 combines with J gene TRBJ2-3, with D possibly matching TRBD2 (6 bases). The CDR3 length is 16 residues. Trimming took off 6 bases at V and 0 bases at J, with 16 bases between the two ends. Germline CDR1 reads MNHEY; CDR2 reads SMNVEV (reference sequence). The CDR3 region is CASSPSRGESTDTQYF. In DNA, the CDR3 is TGTGCCAGCAGCCCCTCGCGGGGCGAAAGCACAGATACGCAGTATTTT.

The sample holds a few counts of this clone. The chain carries TRBV19 and TRBJ1-2; D gene ambiguous. Germline-derived CDR1 and CDR2 are LNHDA and SQIVND (reference sequence). This CDR3 has 18 residues. V was shortened by 1 base and J by 4 bases, with 22 bases between the two germline ends. The CDR3 spells CASSIGWGEQLSLYGYTF. The CDR3 DNA sequence: TGTGCCAGTAGTATAGGATGGGGAGAACAGCTAAGTCTCTATGGCTACACCTTC.

The chain carries TRBV7-6 and TRBJ2-2; D may be TRBD2 (7 bases). There are 16 residues in the CDR3. The germline gives CDR1 SGHVS, CDR2 FNYEAQ. V was trimmed by 5 bases and J by 1 base, leaving 14 bases between them. CDR3 sequence: CASSVLGGLNTGELFF. The CDR3 coding sequence is TGTGCCAGCAGCGTACTGGGGGGGCTGAACACCGGGGAGCTGTTTTTT.

The chain carries TRBV2 and TRBJ2-7, with 7 bases fitting TRBD1. The germline CDR1 and CDR2 sequences are SNHLY and FYNNEI. This CDR3 is 13 amino acids long. Trimming removed 10 bases from V and 2 bases from J; junction bases left unmatched: 8. The CDR3 region has the DNA TGTGCCACCTGGGACAGAGCAACCTACGAGCAGTACTTC. This gives the protein CATWDRATYEQYF.

This chain uses TRBV2 with TRBJ2-5; 7 bases align to TRBD2. The CDR3 has 15 amino acids. From germline, CDR1 is SNHLY and CDR2 FYNNEI. The junction had 12 bases not matched to a gene; V was cut back by 6 bases and J by 5 bases. CDR3 loop: CASRIDGGTQETQYF. Here the CDR3 DNA reads TGTGCCAGCAGGATAGACGGGGGGACCCAGGAGACCCAGTACTTC.

The rearrangement links TRBV21-1 to TRBJ1-3; the D call TRBD1 from the table was never checked on the DNA. TRBV21-1 is deemed a pseudogene. The CDR3 length is 19 residues. The CDR3 DNA follows: TGTGCCAGCAGCAAAGTCCGCCATCCAGGCACCGACTCTGGAAACACCATATATTTT. This translates into CASSKVRHPGTDSGNTIYF.

The CDR3 loop reads CASSVGAGYYSNQPQHF. CDR3 sequence (DNA): TGTGCCAGCAGCGTGGGCGCGGGCTACTATAGCAATCAGCCCCAGCATTTT. V usage is TRBV5-6 and J usage is TRBJ1-5; D gene uncertain. The CDR3 runs 17 residues. Trimming removed 4 bases at V and 0 bases at J, with 17 bases between. From germline, CDR1 is SGHDT and CDR2 YYEEEE.

V gene TRBV5-1 combines with J gene TRBJ1-1, with TRBD1 identical over 7 bases. This CDR3 is 16 amino acids long. Germline trimming cut 2 bases from V and 1 base from J; bases unmatched to any gene: 8. Per the germline V gene, CDR1 is SGHRS and CDR2 is YFSETQ. The CDR3 region is CASSFRTGGGNTEAFF. CDR3 DNA sequence: TGCGCCAGCAGCTTTCGGACAGGAGGGGGGAACACTGAAGCTTTCTTT.